These 27 T cell receptor beta chains originate from one sample sequenced in a study of shared clonotypes between healthy human individuals. Terminally differentiated effector memory CD45RA+ cells were excluded from the naive CD8 cells, which were CD45RO-negative and positively selected for CCR7. Clones were sequenced by immunoSEQ multiplex PCR, and TCRdb holds only the in-frame ones, with some missing. The top ten hold roughly 1.7% of the sample, which has about 1.9 million clones, 90% to 95% seen once. The sample comprised naive CD8+ T cells from PBMCs. These receptors originate from a man aged 18 to 35 in good health. Some clones in this sample may be carry-over from other donors' samples.

The V gene is TRBV7-3, the J gene TRBJ2-7; D might be TRBD2 (6 bases). In germline, CDR1 is SGHTA, CDR2 FQGTGA. V was trimmed by 2 bases and J by 5 bases, leaving 16 bases between them. This CDR3 region has 15 residues. DNA for the CDR3: TGTGCCAGCAGCTTATTCGGCCGGGAGATGGACGAGCAGTACTTC. This encodes CASSLFGREMDEQYF.

CDR3 protein: CASSSTQRYYEQYF. The CDR3 nucleotides read TGTGCCAGCAGTTCCACCCAGCGGTACTACGAGCAGTACTTC. This rearrangement joins TRBV27 to TRBJ2-7; D perhaps matches TRBD2 (5 bases). The CDR3 spans 14 residues. Germline loops: CDR1 MNHEY, CDR2 SMNVEV (reference sequence). Deletions cut 4 bases from V and 3 bases from J, with 13 bases between.

V is TRBV5-5 and J is TRBJ2-3; 7 positions match TRBD2. The V gene's germline CDR1 is SGHKS and CDR2 YYEKEE (reference sequence). Trimming removed 1 base from V and 11 bases from J; junction bases left unmatched: 1. The CDR3 consists of 11 residues. The CDR3 DNA reads as TGTGCCAGCAGCTTGAAGCGGGAGCAGTATTTT. Amino acids: CASSLKREQYF.

The rearrangement links TRBV5-4 to TRBJ2-7, with unresolved D. The V gene lost 4 bases and the J gene lost 0 bases, with 11 bases spanning the gap. The length of the CDR3 is 14 residues. The germline V gene encodes CDR1 SGHNT and CDR2 YYREEE (reference sequence). This CDR3 is CASSGRTDSYEQYF. CDR3 DNA: TGTGCCAGCAGCGGTAGGACGGACTCCTACGAGCAGTACTTC.

About this clone itself: Other DNA sequences within the sample encode an identical CDR3. The rearrangement joins TRBV9 to TRBJ2-1; D might be TRBD1 or TRBD2, each matching 5 bases. The CDR3 contains 15 residues. Germline CDR1 and CDR2: SGDLS and YYNGEE. Trimming took off 0 bases at V and 9 bases at J, with 16 bases between the two ends. As DNA, the CDR3 is TGTGCCAGCAGCGTAGCTGGGACCTCGGGCGGTGAGCAGTTCTTC. Translation: CASSVAGTSGGEQFF. Complete variable domain (other parts from reference TRBV9 and TRBJ2-1): DSGVTQTPKHLITATGQRVTLRCSPRSGDLSVYWYQQSLDQGLQFLIQYYNGEERAKGNILERFSAQQFPDLHSELNLSSLELGDSALYFCASSVAGTSGGEQFFGPGTRLTVL.

This clone occurred once. V gene TRBV15 combines with J gene TRBJ2-4, with TRBD2 matching 12 bases. Losses at the gene ends were 0 bases for V and 8 bases for J; bases not matched to a gene: 2. Germline V CDR1 and CDR2: LNHNV, YYDKDF (reference sequence). The CDR3 has 15 amino acids. CDR3 protein: CATSRDLAGGHIQYF. CDR3 coding DNA: TGTGCCACCAGCAGAGACCTAGCGGGGGGGCACATTCAGTACTTC.

The genes are TRBV28 and TRBJ1-6, with unresolved D. The CDR3 has 15 amino acids. Trimming took off 7 bases at V and 6 bases at J, with 16 bases between the two ends. The germline V gene has CDR1 MDHEN and CDR2 SYDVKM. In DNA, the CDR3 is TGTGCCAGCAAGGAGGCGGGAAGGGCTAATTCACCCCTCCACTTT. It yields the protein CASKEAGRANSPLHF.

The V and J genes are TRBV7-9 and TRBJ2-7; D might be TRBD1 (6 bases). Between the trimmed V and J ends, which lost 5 bases and 2 bases, there was a span of 16 bases. The CDR3 sequence is 15 residues long. Per the germline V gene, CDR1 is SEHNR and CDR2 is FQNEAQ (reference sequence). CDR3 DNA: TGTGCCAGCAGCAAAGGTGCAGGGGTGGCCTACGAGCAGTACTTC. Translation: CASSKGAGVAYEQYF.

This chain links TRBV7-8 with TRBJ2-2; 7 positions agree with TRBD2. Germline values: CDR1 SGHVS, CDR2 FQNEAQ. V was clipped by 7 bases and J by 4 bases; unmatched bases: 12. This CDR3 is 16 amino acids long. CDR3 protein: CASTEGRGRGTGELFF. The CDR3 DNA reads TGTGCCAGCACCGAGGGGAGAGGGAGGGGCACCGGGGAGCTGTTTTTT.

V is TRBV27 and J is TRBJ2-7; 9 bases align to TRBD1. There are 14 residues in the CDR3. The germline V gene has CDR1 MNHEY and CDR2 SMNVEV (reference sequence). After removal of 5 bases from V and 5 bases from J, the junction contained 7 bases not matched to a gene. CDR3 in amino acids: CASSDGTGNDEQYF. Written as DNA, the CDR3 is TGTGCCAGCAGTGACGGGACAGGGAACGACGAGCAGTACTTC.

V and J are TRBV30 and TRBJ2-1; possibly TRBD2 for D (5 bases). This CDR3 has 16 residues. Deletions cut 3 bases from V and 5 bases from J, with 20 bases between. CDR1 and CDR2 from the germline V gene are GTSNPN and SVGIG (reference sequence). The CDR3 DNA is TGTGCCTGGAGGCCGCACCCAAGACTACCCCACAATGAGCAGTTCTTC. This translates into CAWRPHPRLPHNEQFF.

The V and J genes are TRBV7-9 and TRBJ1-1; D is uncertain. This CDR3 has 15 amino acids. Germline CDR1 reads SEHNR; CDR2 reads FQNEAQ (reference sequence). V dropped 4 bases and J dropped 8 bases, with 20 bases sitting between them. CDR3 nucleotides: TGTGCCAGCAGCTCGCCTCGGGGTGGTACCCCCGAAGCTTTCTTT. It yields the protein CASSSPRGGTPEAFF.

The chain recombines TRBV10-1 with TRBJ1-5; weak D call: TRBD1 (6 bases). The germline V gene encodes CDR1 WNHNN and CDR2 SYGVQD (reference sequence). The CDR3 length is 18 residues. The V gene lost 7 bases and the J gene lost 0 bases, with 22 bases spanning the gap. The DNA of the CDR3 is TGCGCCAGCACGTTAACAGGGTCCTCTACCCGTAGCAATCAGCCCCAGCATTTT. Translated: CASTLTGSSTRSNQPQHF.

Comment on this clone: The same CDR3 arises from other DNA sequences in this sample as well. The rearrangement joins TRBV29-1 to TRBJ2-2, with D possibly being TRBD1 or TRBD2 (5 bases each). The V gene's germline CDR1 is SQVTM and CDR2 ANQGSEA. This CDR3 spans 13 amino acids. With 6 bases removed from V and 2 bases from J, the gap between germline ends came to 10 bases. The CDR3 is CSVGTVNTGELFF. The CDR3 DNA reads as TGCAGCGTCGGGACGGTTAACACCGGGGAGCTGTTTTTT.

The chain recombines TRBV4-2 with TRBJ1-2, with 7 positions matching TRBD1. Germline-derived CDR1 and CDR2 are LGHNA and YNFKEQ. The CDR3 totals 17 residues. Losses at the gene ends were 3 bases for V and 0 bases for J; bases not matched to a gene: 10. Written as DNA, the CDR3 is TGTGCCAGCAGCCACGGGAAGAGACAGGGAGCTAACTATGGCTACACCTTC. This sequence encodes CASSHGKRQGANYGYTF.

The chain uses TRBV28 and TRBJ1-5, with 12 nucleotides matching TRBD1. Germline assignment: CDR1 MDHEN and CDR2 SYDVKM. With V trimmed by 6 bases and J by 6 bases, 15 bases remained unmatched. This CDR3 has 18 residues. The CDR3 region has the DNA TGTGCCAGCAGACTTAGGCTTTCGGGACAGGGGGCGGTTCAGCCCCAGCATTTT. Its protein is CASRLRLSGQGAVQPQHF.

The CDR3 reads CATSRDGELTYNEQFF. CDR3 DNA: TGTGCCACCAGCAGAGATGGGGAATTAACCTACAATGAGCAGTTCTTC. The genes are TRBV15 and TRBJ2-1; D gene uncertain. Germline V gene data show CDR1 as LNHNV and CDR2 as YYDKDF (reference sequence). V was trimmed by 0 bases and J by 2 bases, leaving 11 bases between them. This CDR3 is built from 16 residues. Full variable domain (remainder filled in from reference TRBV15 and TRBJ2-1): DAMVIQNPRYQVTQFGKPVTLSCSQTLNHNVMYWYQQKSSQAPKLLFHYYDKDFNNEADTPDNFQSRRPNTSFCFLDIRSPGLGDTAMYLCATSRDGELTYNEQFFGPGTRLTVL.

CDR3: CASSPPGNSGNTIYF. CDR3 DNA sequence: TGTGCCAGCTCACCTCCCGGGAACTCTGGAAACACCATATATTTT. The chain is built from TRBV18 and TRBJ1-3; unclear D gene. The CDR3 runs 15 residues. Germline loops: CDR1 KGHSH, CDR2 LQKENI. The V end was cut by 3 bases, the J end by 0 bases, with 9 bases between.

The chain is built from TRBV4-1 and TRBJ2-1; D perhaps matches TRBD1 (5 bases). The CDR3 totals 14 residues. Germline values: CDR1 MGHRA, CDR2 YSYEKL. V was shortened by 0 bases and J by 9 bases, with 12 bases between the two germline ends. CDR3: CASSQDTGFGEQFF. In nucleotides, the CDR3 is TGCGCCAGCAGCCAAGATACAGGCTTTGGTGAGCAGTTCTTC.

The chain uses TRBV7-3 and TRBJ1-5; D is unresolved. This CDR3 has 14 amino acids. V was clipped by 0 bases and J by 7 bases, with 10 bases between them. Per the germline V gene, CDR1 is SGHTA and CDR2 is FQGTGA. CDR3 region: CASSLTGGDQPQHF. CDR3 sequence (DNA): TGTGCCAGCAGCTTAACGGGAGGAGACCAGCCCCAGCATTTT.

This rearrangement joins TRBV13 to TRBJ1-2; weak D call: TRBD1 (5 bases). V was pared by 4 bases and J by 6 bases, with 15 bases between. The CDR3 has 14 amino acids. Germline CDR1 PRHDT, CDR2 FYEKMQ (reference sequence). The CDR3 spells CASSSFRVHDGYTF. DNA for the CDR3: TGTGCCAGCAGCTCTTTCAGGGTTCATGATGGCTACACCTTC. The full variable domain, its missing parts supplied by reference TRBV13 and TRBJ1-2, is AAGVIQSPRHLIKEKRETATLKCYPIPRHDTVYWYQQGPGQDPQFLISFYEKMQSDKGSIPDRFSAQQFSDYHSELNMSSLELGDSALYFCASSSFRVHDGYTFGSGTRLTVV.

This clone was observed a single time. This chain links TRBV15 with TRBJ1-5, with D hard to call. Deletions cut 3 bases from V and 3 bases from J, with 9 bases between. This CDR3 spans 14 amino acids. Germline lookup yields CDR1 LNHNV and CDR2 YYDKDF (reference sequence). CDR3 amino acids: CATSSGGNNQPQHF. Here the CDR3 DNA reads TGTGCCACCAGCAGTGGAGGGAACAATCAGCCCCAGCATTTT. Full variable domain (rest looked up from reference TRBV15 and TRBJ1-5): DAMVIQNPRYQVTQFGKPVTLSCSQTLNHNVMYWYQQKSSQAPKLLFHYYDKDFNNEADTPDNFQSRRPNTSFCFLDIRSPGLGDTAMYLCATSSGGNNQPQHFGDGTRLSIL.

The chain carries TRBV19 and TRBJ1-5; D is unclear. The CDR3 spans 15 residues. V lost 2 bases and J lost 0, with 8 bases in between. Germline CDR1 LNHDA, CDR2 SQIVND (reference sequence). In DNA form, the CDR3 reads TGTGCCAGTAGTATAAGCGGCAATAGCAATCAGCCCCAGCATTTT. Its translation: CASSISGNSNQPQHF.

This rearrangement joins TRBV4-2 to TRBJ2-7; no reliable D call. Deletions cut 0 bases from V and 7 bases from J, with 13 bases between. The CDR3 is 14 residues long. The germline V gene encodes CDR1 LGHNA and CDR2 YNFKEQ. CDR3 DNA: TGTGCCAGCAGCCAAGATGTGGCATTCTGGGAGCAGTACTTC. The encoded protein is CASSQDVAFWEQYF.

V gene TRBV27 combines with J gene TRBJ2-4; D possibly matches TRBD1 or TRBD2 (5 bases each). Germline V gene lookup returns CDR1 MNHEY and CDR2 SMNVEV (reference sequence). V was trimmed by 5 bases and J by 6 bases, leaving 23 bases between them. This CDR3 is built from 17 residues. CDR3 sequence reads: CASSLHVGTPIGNIQYF. CDR3 bases: TGTGCCAGCAGTCTCCATGTCGGGACGCCAATCGGAAACATTCAGTACTTC.

J is TRBJ2-1 and V is TRBV27, with 7 nucleotides matching TRBD1. The V gene's germline CDR1 is MNHEY and CDR2 SMNVEV (reference sequence). V trimming: 5 bases; J trimming: 8 bases; junction bases outside the gene matches: 18. The CDR3 consists of 17 residues. This chain's CDR3 is CASSLLSVTGDGDEQFF. In DNA form, the CDR3 reads TGTGCCAGCAGTCTACTCTCTGTTACAGGGGATGGCGATGAGCAGTTCTTC.

The chain uses TRBV6-4 and TRBJ2-1, with D possibly being TRBD2 (6 bases). V was shortened by 3 bases and J by 4 bases, with 10 bases between the two germline ends. There are 14 residues in the CDR3. CDR1 and CDR2 from the germline V gene are MRHNA and SNTAGT. The CDR3 reads CASSEVAEYNEQFF. The CDR3 DNA follows: TGTGCCAGCAGTGAGGTAGCGGAGTACAATGAGCAGTTCTTC.